One T cell receptor beta chain is described in this entry. The target antigen is unknown. Samples came from axillary lymph nodes draining the breast cancer. TCRdb fed the multiplex PCR reads into MiXCR, producing one record per CDR3 protein. The sample holds about 100,000 distinct CDR3 sequences, around 21% seen once. The data are from a study of breast tumors, draining lymph nodes, adjacent tissues. General study results and limits: That most tumor T cells come from lymph nodes remained unproven. Compared with lymph nodes, tumors were less diverse; compared with nontumor tissue, more. Luminal-like breast cancer showed significantly higher tumor–nontumor repertoire similarity than basal-like.

The CDR3 is made up of 13 amino acids. V was pared by 5 bases and J by 8 bases, with 8 bases of the junction left unmatched. V gene TRBV12-3 or TRBV12-4 combines with J gene TRBJ1-2, with TRBD1 matching 7 bases. The sample consisted of axillary lymph node tissue. The origin of this receptor is a female donor with breast cancer. Some clones in this sample may be carry-over from other donors' samples. The CDR3 here is CASSPGQVGGYTF. Here the CDR3 DNA reads TGTGCCAGCAGTCCCGGACAGGTTGGAGGCTACACCTTC.